The 5 T cell receptor beta chains in this list originate from one sample, sequenced in a study of human T cells and chemical hapten exposure. Time point here: healthy volunteer bleed at 2 weeks. The study extracted total RNA from unfractionated whole blood. TCRdb ran MiXCR on the RACE reads and lists one entry per CDR3 protein. The profile shows about 130,000 distinct CDR3 sequences, about 9.4% of them singletons. The sample comprised whole blood. The source of these receptors is a male donor in good health. Some clones in this sample may be carry-over from other donors' samples.

This clonotype has more than one count but fewer than ten. This rearrangement joins TRBV15 to TRBJ2-5; tentatively, D is TRBD2 (6 bases). The CDR3 totals 14 residues. V was cut by 0 bases and J by 5 bases, with 10 bases left in between. Germline V CDR1 and CDR2: LNHNV, YYDKDF (reference sequence). CDR3 nucleotide sequence: TGTGCCACCAGCAGAGATCCGGGGGTGGAGACCCAGTACTTC. It is translated as CATSRDPGVETQYF.

This clonotype was detected a few times. This chain links TRBV5-1 with TRBJ2-1; TRBD2 matches 11 bases. CDR1 and CDR2 from the germline V gene are SGHRS and YFSETQ. Trimming cost V 3 bases and J 6 bases; bases outside gene matches: 5. This CDR3 comprises 15 residues. The CDR3 region is CASSSLAGASNEQFF. The CDR3 DNA is TGCGCCAGCAGCTCACTAGCGGGAGCGAGCAATGAGCAGTTCTTC.

This clonotype was observed at least ten times. The J gene is TRBJ2-3, the V gene TRBV11-3, with D perhaps TRBD2 (5 bases). This CDR3 has 15 residues. The ends were cut back, 5 bases at V and 4 bases at J, with 16 bases in the middle. The V gene's germline CDR1 is SGHNT and CDR2 YENEEA. The CDR3 region has the DNA TGTGCCAGCAGCGTCGACGGGGAGAGGGCAGATACGCAGTATTTT. Its protein product is CASSVDGERADTQYF.

The table lists this clonotype with a few counts. The V call is TRBV25-1, the J call TRBJ1-1; 7 bases are shared with TRBD1. Per germline, CDR1 MGHDK and CDR2 SYGVNS. The CDR3 loop spans 15 amino acids. V shed 1 base and J 5 bases; nucleotides not matched to a gene: 7. DNA for the CDR3: TGTGCCAGCAGTGAATTTTGGGACAGCGGGACTGAAGCTTTCTTT. Its protein is CASSEFWDSGTEAFF.

This clonotype was seen more than once but under ten times. V gene TRBV2 combines with J gene TRBJ1-2; D is unresolved. Germline V CDR1 and CDR2: SNHLY, FYNNEI. The CDR3 consists of 11 residues. V lost 4 bases and J 4 bases, leaving 4 bases between the germline ends. CDR3 nucleotides: TGTGCCAGCAGTGTCGGCTATGGCTACACCTTC. Residues: CASSVGYGYTF.